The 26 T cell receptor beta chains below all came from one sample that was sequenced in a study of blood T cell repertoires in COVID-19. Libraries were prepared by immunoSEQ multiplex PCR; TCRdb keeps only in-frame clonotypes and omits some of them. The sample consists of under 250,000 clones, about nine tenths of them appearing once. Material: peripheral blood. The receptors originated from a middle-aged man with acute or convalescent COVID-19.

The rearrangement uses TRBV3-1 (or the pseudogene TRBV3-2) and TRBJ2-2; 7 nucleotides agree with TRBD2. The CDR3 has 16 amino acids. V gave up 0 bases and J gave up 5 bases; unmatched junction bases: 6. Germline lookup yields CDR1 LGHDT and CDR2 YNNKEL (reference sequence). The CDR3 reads CASSQDAGAPTGELFF. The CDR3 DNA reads TGTGCCAGCAGCCAAGATGCGGGAGCTCCAACCGGGGAGCTGTTTTTT.

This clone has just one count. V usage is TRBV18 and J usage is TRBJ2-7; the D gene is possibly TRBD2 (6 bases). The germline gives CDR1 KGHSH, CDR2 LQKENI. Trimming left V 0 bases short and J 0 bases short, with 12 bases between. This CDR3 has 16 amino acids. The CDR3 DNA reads TGTGCCAGCTCACCACCCGGACTACAAAGCTCCTACGAGCAGTACTTC. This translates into CASSPPGLQSSYEQYF.

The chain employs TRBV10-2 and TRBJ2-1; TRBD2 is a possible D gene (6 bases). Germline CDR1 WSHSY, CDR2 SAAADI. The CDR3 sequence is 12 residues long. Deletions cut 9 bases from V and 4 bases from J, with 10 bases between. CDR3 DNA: TGCGCCAGTCGACTAGTTTACAATGAGCAGTTCTTC. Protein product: CASRLVYNEQFF.

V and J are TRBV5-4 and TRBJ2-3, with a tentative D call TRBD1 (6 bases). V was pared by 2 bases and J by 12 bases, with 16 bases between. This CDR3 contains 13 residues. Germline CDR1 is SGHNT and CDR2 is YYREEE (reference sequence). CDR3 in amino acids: CASSLGQTGTQYF. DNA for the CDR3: TGTGCCAGCAGCTTAGGACAAACCGGGACACAGTATTTT.

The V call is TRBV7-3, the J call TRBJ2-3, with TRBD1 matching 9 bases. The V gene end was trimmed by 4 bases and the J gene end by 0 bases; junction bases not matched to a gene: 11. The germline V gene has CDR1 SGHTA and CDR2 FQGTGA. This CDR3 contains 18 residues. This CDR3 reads CASSSALTGGASTDTQYF. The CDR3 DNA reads TGTGCCAGCAGCTCAGCCTTGACAGGGGGGGCCAGCACAGATACGCAGTATTTT.

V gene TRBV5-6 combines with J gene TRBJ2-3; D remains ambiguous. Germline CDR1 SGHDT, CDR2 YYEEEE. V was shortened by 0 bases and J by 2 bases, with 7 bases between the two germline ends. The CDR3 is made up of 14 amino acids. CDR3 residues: CASSLDGYTDTQYF. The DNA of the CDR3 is TGTGCCAGCAGCTTGGACGGGTACACAGATACGCAGTATTTT.

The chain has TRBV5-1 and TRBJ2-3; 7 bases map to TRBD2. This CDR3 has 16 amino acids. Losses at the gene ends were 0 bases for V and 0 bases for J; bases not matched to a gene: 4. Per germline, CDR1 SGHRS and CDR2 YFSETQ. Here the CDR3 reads CASSLEGRGSTDTQYF. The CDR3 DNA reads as TGCGCCAGCAGCTTGGAAGGGCGGGGGAGCACAGATACGCAGTATTTT. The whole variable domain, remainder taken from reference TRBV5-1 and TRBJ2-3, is KAGVTQTPRYLIKTRGQQVTLSCSPISGHRSVSWYQQTPGQGLQFLFEYFSETQRNKGNFPGRFSGRQFSNSRSEMNVSTLELGDSALYLCASSLEGRGSTDTQYFGPGTRLTVL.

CDR3 DNA: TGCGCCAGCAGCTTGGGACAGGGGAGTCTTAACGAGCAGTTCTTC. This translates into CASSLGQGSLNEQFF. The chain combines TRBV5-1 with TRBJ2-1, with TRBD1 matching over 8 bases. Germline trimming cut 0 bases from V and 10 bases from J; bases unmatched to any gene: 9. This CDR3 is built from 15 residues. Germline V gives CDR1 SGHRS, CDR2 YFSETQ.

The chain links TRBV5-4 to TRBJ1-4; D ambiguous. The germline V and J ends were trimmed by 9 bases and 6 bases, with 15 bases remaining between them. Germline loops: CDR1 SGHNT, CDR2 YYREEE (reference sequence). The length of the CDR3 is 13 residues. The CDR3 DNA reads TGTGCCACAAGAGGTCTTCCTCATGAAAAACTGTTTTTT. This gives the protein CATRGLPHEKLFF.

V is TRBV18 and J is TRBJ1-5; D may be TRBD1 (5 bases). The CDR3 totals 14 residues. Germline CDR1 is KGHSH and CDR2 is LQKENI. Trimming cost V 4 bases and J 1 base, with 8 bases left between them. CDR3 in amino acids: CASSLTESNQPQHF. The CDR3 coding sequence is TGTGCCAGCTCACTGACAGAAAGCAATCAGCCCCAGCATTTT.

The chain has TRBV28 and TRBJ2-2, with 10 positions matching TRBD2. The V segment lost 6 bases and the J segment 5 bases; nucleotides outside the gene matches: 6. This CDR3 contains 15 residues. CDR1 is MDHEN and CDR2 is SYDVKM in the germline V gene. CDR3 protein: CASRVPGLATGELFF. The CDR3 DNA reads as TGTGCCAGCAGGGTTCCGGGACTAGCGACCGGGGAGCTGTTTTTT.

The CDR3 DNA reads as TGTGCCAGTAAAGGGGGACAGGGGAACCAGCCCCAGCATTTT. It specifies CASKGGQGNQPQHF. This rearrangement joins TRBV19 to TRBJ1-5; 10 positions match TRBD1. This CDR3 spans 14 amino acids. Looked up from germline, CDR1 is LNHDA and CDR2 is SQIVND (reference sequence). The ends lost 7 bases at V and 7 bases at J; junction bases unmatched: 7.

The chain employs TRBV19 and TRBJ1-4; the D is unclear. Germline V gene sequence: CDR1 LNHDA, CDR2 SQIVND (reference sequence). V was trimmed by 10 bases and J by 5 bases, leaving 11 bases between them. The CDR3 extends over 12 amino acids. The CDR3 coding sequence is TGTGCCACTAACTCGGTAAATGAAAAACTGTTTTTT. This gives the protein CATNSVNEKLFF. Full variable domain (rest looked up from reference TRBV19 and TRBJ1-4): DGGITQSPKYLFRKEGQNVTLSCEQNLNHDAMYWYRQDPGQGLRLIYYSQIVNDFQKGDIAEGYSVSREKKESFPLTVTSAQKNPTAFYLCATNSVNEKLFFGSGTQLSVL.

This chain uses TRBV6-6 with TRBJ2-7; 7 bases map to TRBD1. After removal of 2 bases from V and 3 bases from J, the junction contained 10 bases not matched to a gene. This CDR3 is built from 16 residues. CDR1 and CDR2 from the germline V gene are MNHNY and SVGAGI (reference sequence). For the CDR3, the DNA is TGTGCCAGCAGTTACGAAAGAGGGGGCCTAGGCTACGAGCAGTACTTC. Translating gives CASSYERGGLGYEQYF.

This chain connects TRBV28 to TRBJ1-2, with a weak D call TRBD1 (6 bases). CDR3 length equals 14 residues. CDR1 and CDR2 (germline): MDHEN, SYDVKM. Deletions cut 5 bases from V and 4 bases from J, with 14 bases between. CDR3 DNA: TGTGCCAGCAGTACCCCAGGGGTTTTCTATGGCTACACCTTC. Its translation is CASSTPGVFYGYTF.

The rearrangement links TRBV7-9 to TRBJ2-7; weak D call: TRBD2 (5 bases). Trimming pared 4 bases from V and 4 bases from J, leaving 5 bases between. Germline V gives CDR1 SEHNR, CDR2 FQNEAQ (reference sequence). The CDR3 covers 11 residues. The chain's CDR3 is CASSWTYEQYF. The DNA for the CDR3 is TGTGCCAGCAGCTGGACTTACGAGCAGTACTTC.

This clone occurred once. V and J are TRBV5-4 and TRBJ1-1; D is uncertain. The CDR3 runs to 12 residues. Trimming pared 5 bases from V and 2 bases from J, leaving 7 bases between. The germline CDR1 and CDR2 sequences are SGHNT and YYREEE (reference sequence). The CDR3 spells CASSLINTEAFF. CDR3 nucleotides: TGTGCCAGCAGTCTTATCAACACTGAAGCTTTCTTT. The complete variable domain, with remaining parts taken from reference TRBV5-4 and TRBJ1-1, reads ETGVTQSPTHLIKTRGQQVTLRCSSQSGHNTVSWYQQALGQGPQFIFQYYREEENGRGNFPPRFSGLQFPNYSSELNVNALELDDSALYLCASSLINTEAFFGQGTRLTVV.

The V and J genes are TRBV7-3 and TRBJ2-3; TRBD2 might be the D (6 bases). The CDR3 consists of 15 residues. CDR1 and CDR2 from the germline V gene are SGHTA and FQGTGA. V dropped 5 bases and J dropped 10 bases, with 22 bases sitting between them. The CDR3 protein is CASSPLGRTPASQYF. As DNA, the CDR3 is TGTGCCAGCAGCCCTTTAGGGAGGACGCCGGCTTCGCAGTATTTT.

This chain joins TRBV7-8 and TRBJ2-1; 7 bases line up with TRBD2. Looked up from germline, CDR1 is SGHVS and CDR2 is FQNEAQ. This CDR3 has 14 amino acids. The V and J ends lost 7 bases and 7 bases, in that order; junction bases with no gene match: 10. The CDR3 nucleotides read TGTGCCAGCAAGGCGGGAGCATTCTATAATGAGCAGTTCTTC. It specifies CASKAGAFYNEQFF.

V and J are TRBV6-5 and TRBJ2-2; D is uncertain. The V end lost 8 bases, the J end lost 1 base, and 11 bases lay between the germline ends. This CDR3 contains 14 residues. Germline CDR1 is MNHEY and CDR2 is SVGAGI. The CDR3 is CASQPQMNTGELFF. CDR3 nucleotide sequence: TGTGCCAGCCAGCCACAGATGAACACCGGGGAGCTGTTTTTT.

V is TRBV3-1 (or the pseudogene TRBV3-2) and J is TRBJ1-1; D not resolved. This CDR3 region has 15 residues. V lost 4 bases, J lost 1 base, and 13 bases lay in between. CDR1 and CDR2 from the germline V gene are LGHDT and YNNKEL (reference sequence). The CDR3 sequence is CASSLGGGRNTEAFF. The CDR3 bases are TGTGCCAGCAGCCTAGGAGGCGGCAGGAACACTGAAGCTTTCTTT.

The CDR3: CASSLGQAGGPYNEQFF. CDR3 coding DNA: TGTGCCAGCAGCTTAGGGCAAGCGGGAGGACCCTACAATGAGCAGTTCTTC. The V call is TRBV11-2, the J call TRBJ2-1, with 9 bases aligning to TRBD2. V lost 1 base, J lost 2 bases, and 6 bases stayed unmatched. The CDR3 covers 17 residues. The germline CDR1 and CDR2 sequences are SGHAT and FQNNGV.

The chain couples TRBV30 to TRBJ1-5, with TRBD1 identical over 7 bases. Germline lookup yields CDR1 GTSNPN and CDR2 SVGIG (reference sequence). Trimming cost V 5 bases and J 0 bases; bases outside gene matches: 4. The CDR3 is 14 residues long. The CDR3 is CAWRQGYSNQPQHF. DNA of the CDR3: TGTGCCTGGCGACAGGGTTATAGCAATCAGCCCCAGCATTTT.

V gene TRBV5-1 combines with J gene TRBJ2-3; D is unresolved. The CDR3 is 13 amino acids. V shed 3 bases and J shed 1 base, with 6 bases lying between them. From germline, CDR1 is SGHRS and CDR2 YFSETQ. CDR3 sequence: CASSSPGTDTQYF. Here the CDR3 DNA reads TGCGCCAGCAGCTCCCCGGGCACAGATACGCAGTATTTT.

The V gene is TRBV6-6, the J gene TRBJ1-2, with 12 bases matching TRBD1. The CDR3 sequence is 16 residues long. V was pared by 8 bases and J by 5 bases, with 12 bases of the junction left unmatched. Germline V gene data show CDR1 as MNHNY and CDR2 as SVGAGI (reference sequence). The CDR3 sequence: CASSSGGTGGSYGYTF. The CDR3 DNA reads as TGTGCCAGCTCCTCTGGCGGGACAGGGGGCTCTTATGGCTACACCTTC.

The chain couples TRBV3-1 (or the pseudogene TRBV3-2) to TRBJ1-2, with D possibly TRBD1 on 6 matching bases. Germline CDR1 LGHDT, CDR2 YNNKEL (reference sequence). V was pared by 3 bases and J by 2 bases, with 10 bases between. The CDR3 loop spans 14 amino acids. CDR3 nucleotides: TGTGCCAGCAGCCATCCACAGGGAAACTATGGCTACACCTTC. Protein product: CASSHPQGNYGYTF.